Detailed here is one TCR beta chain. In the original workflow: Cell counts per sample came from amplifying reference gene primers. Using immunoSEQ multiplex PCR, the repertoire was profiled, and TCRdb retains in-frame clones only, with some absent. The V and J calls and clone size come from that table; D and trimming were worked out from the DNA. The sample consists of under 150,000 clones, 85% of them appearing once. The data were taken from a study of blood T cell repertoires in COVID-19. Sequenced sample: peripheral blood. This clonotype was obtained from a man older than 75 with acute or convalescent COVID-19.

CDR3 in DNA: TGTGCCAGCAGCGAGCAGGGAAGGGTTGGTAACTATGGCTACACCTTC. It codes for CASSEQGRVGNYGYTF. This sequence joins TRBV5-4 and TRBJ1-2; D possibly corresponds to TRBD1 (5 bases). V lost 4 bases and J 1 base, leaving 17 bases between the germline ends. Germline V CDR1 and CDR2: SGHNT, YYREEE (reference sequence). The CDR3 has 16 amino acids. Supplemented by reference TRBV5-4 and TRBJ1-2, the full variable domain reads ETGVTQSPTHLIKTRGQQVTLRCSSQSGHNTVSWYQQALGQGPQFIFQYYREEENGRGNFPPRFSGLQFPNYSSELNVNALELDDSALYLCASSEQGRVGNYGYTFGSGTRLTVV.